This T cell receptor beta chain is from a study of OX40 agonist ivuxolimab in advanced cancers. Across the whole study: The dose-escalation cohort was over 65% male, with a mean age of about 58 years, ranging roughly 20 to 80. The study's findings and limits: Some nonresponders additionally presented with little normalized T-cell clonal expansion.

Repertoires were generated with immunoSEQ multiplex PCR, while TCRdb's copy carries only in-frame clones and drops some. The data show nearly 25,000 clones, with roughly 80% seen just once and 10% to 15% held by the top ten. About this clone: Its target is unknown.

Germline CDR1 MNHNS, CDR2 SASEGT. CDR3 length: 13 residues. V dropped 8 bases and J dropped 4; count of bases not matched to a gene: 4. This sequence joins TRBV6-1 and TRBJ1-3, with 8 bases matching TRBD1. The specimen comprised CD4+ or CD8+ T cells sorted from blood, sampled in a trial of the OX40 agonist ivuxolimab. The source is an adult with an advanced solid tumor such as melanoma, head and neck, liver or kidney cancer. The CDR3 loop is CASQGAQGNTIYF. Here the CDR3 DNA reads TGTGCCAGCCAGGGGGCGCAGGGAAACACCATATATTTT.